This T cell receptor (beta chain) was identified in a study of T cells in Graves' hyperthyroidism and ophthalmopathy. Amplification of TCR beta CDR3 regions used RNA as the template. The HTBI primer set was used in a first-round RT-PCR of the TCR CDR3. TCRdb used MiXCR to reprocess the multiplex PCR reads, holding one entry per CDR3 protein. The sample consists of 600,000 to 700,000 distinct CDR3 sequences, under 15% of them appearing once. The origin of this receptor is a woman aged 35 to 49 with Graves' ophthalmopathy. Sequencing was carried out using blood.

CDR3 DNA sequence: TGCAGGCCCCTAGCGGGGGCAGATACGCAGTATTTT. This codes for CRPLAGADTQYF. The V call is TRBV20-1, the J call TRBJ2-3; 10 bases map to TRBD2. The CDR3 spans 12 residues. Germline lookup yields CDR1 DFQATT and CDR2 SNEGSKA (reference sequence).